The clone carrying this TCR beta chain was detected ten times or more. The sample belongs to a study of patients and donors after allogeneic stem cell transplantation. TCRdb called the RT-PCR reads again in MiXCR, with one record for every CDR3 protein. The sample includes approximately 7,600 distinct CDR3 sequences, roughly 11% seen only once; the top ten take 52%. Per the germline V gene, CDR1 is SGHRS and CDR2 is YFSETQ. The CDR3 spans 15 residues. The ends were cut back, 0 bases at V and 3 bases at J, with 10 bases in the middle. Sequencing was done on a sample of blood, either unsorted or a sorted T cell fraction (not recorded which). The J gene is TRBJ1-5, the V gene TRBV5-1; D gene unclear. This receptor was obtained from a human donor who was either an allogeneic HSCT recipient or a stem cell or donor lymphocyte infusion donor (not recorded which). It is not recorded whose cells these are; they may come from a transplant donor. CDR3 residues: CASSLAPGDNQPQHF. The CDR3 coding sequence is TGCGCCAGCAGCTTGGCTCCCGGCGACAATCAGCCCCAGCATTTT.